The source of this T cell receptor beta chain is a study of CD8 T cells in ankylosing spondylitis. Each TCR beta library was made by quantitative 5'-RACE that incorporated molecular barcodes. Each CDR3 protein gets one entry after TCRdb re-called the 5' RACE reads with MiXCR. In the table there are approximately 110,000 distinct CDR3 sequences, more than 20% of which are singletons. This clonotype showed up just a few times. Its antigen is undetermined. CDR3 size: 18 residues. Germline V lookup: CDR1 LGHNA, CDR2 YNFKEQ. Trimming stripped 0 bases from V and 4 bases from J, with 18 bases between. Study results and limitations: Characteristic of ankylosing spondylitis blood, it appeared, was a TCR beta motif comprising 7 to 9 highly homologous variants. Reportedly, disease-linked clones are significantly enriched in ankylosing spondylitis patients' matched synovial fluid. Disease-linked clones proved CD8+ and comparatively uncommon in peripheral blood.

The rearrangement joins TRBV4-2 to TRBJ2-2; the D gene is possibly TRBD1 (5 bases). This TCR was sampled from a male donor with ankylosing spondylitis. The sequencing input was synovial fluid, either unsorted or a sorted T cell fraction (not recorded which). As DNA, the CDR3 is TGTGCCAGCAGCCAAGATCTCCAGGGATATGTTCCCACCGGGGAGCTGTTTTTT. Encoded protein: CASSQDLQGYVPTGELFF.